Listed here are 7 T cell receptor beta chains from one sample, sequenced in a study of T cells in narcolepsy. Produced via immunoSEQ multiplex PCR; TCRdb's table is partial and in-frame only. This table has 30,000 to 40,000 clones, approximately 85% appearing once. Sequenced material: CD45RA- memory CD4+ T cells from PBMCs. The receptors shown here come from a human donor with narcolepsy.

The chain employs TRBV9 and TRBJ1-6; D is unclear. V lost 0 bases, J lost 9 bases, and 7 bases lay in between. The CDR3 consists of 13 residues. Germline lookup yields CDR1 SGDLS and CDR2 YYNGEE. The CDR3 protein is CASSVGSTSPLHF. The CDR3 nucleotides are TGTGCCAGCAGCGTAGGCTCGACTTCACCCCTCCACTTT.

Points on this clone: At the DNA level, this CDR3 is encoded by other sequences in the same sample as well. The chain employs TRBV11-3 and TRBJ2-3; weak D call: TRBD1 (5 bases). The V end lost 3 bases, the J end lost 0 bases, and 7 bases lay between the germline ends. Germline CDR1 and CDR2: SGHNT and YENEEA. The CDR3 contains 14 residues. CDR3: CASSLGRSTDTQYF. DNA for the CDR3: TGTGCCAGCAGCTTGGGGCGTAGCACAGATACGCAGTATTTT.

The chain recombines TRBV11-3 with TRBJ2-5, with D perhaps TRBD1 or TRBD2 (5 bases each). This CDR3 has 15 residues. Trimming pared 2 bases from V and 2 bases from J, leaving 12 bases between. Germline V CDR1 and CDR2: SGHNT, YENEEA. CDR3 nucleotide sequence: TGTGCCAGCAGCTTATCCCCGGGACCACAAGAGACCCAGTACTTC. Translating it yields CASSLSPGPQETQYF.

The chain couples TRBV11-2 to TRBJ2-5; 7 nucleotides agree with TRBD2. The CDR3 is 16 amino acids. CDR1 is SGHAT and CDR2 is FQNNGV in the germline V gene. V was clipped by 5 bases and J by 1 base; unmatched bases: 10. CDR3 in amino acids: CASSQRPSGTQETQYF. The CDR3 DNA sequence: TGTGCCAGCAGCCAAAGACCGAGCGGGACCCAAGAGACCCAGTACTTC.

Only one count was recorded for this clone. This chain joins TRBV7-3 and TRBJ2-3; D uncertain. This CDR3 contains 13 residues. Germline V lookup: CDR1 SGHTA, CDR2 FQGTGA. The V end was cut by 8 bases, the J end by 3 bases, with 12 bases between. The CDR3 reads CASGKGRTDTQYF. The DNA for the CDR3 is TGTGCCAGCGGAAAGGGTCGTACAGATACGCAGTATTTT.

The chain recombines TRBV12-5 with TRBJ1-2; perhaps TRBD1 as D (5 bases). In germline, CDR1 is LGHNT, CDR2 FRNRAP. The CDR3 runs 13 residues. Trimming left V 5 bases short and J 5 bases short, with 12 bases between. CDR3 coding DNA: TGTGCTAGTGGTCTCCAGACAGATTATGGCTACACCTTC. Translating gives CASGLQTDYGYTF.

The V call is TRBV11-2, the J call TRBJ2-1; unclear D gene. The V and J ends lost 7 bases and 10 bases respectively, with 17 bases between them. The CDR3 is 13 residues long. Germline loops: CDR1 SGHAT, CDR2 FQNNGV. As DNA, the CDR3 is TGTGCCAGCACCGAGGACCGTCTCCGCGAGCAGTTCTTC. Its protein product is CASTEDRLREQFF. Variable domain in full (rest from reference TRBV11-2 and TRBJ2-1): EAGVAQSPRYKIIEKRQSVAFWCNPISGHATLYWYQQILGQGPKLLIQFQNNGVVDDSQLPKDRFSAERLKGVDSTLKIQPAKLEDSAVYLCASTEDRLREQFFGPGTRLTVL.